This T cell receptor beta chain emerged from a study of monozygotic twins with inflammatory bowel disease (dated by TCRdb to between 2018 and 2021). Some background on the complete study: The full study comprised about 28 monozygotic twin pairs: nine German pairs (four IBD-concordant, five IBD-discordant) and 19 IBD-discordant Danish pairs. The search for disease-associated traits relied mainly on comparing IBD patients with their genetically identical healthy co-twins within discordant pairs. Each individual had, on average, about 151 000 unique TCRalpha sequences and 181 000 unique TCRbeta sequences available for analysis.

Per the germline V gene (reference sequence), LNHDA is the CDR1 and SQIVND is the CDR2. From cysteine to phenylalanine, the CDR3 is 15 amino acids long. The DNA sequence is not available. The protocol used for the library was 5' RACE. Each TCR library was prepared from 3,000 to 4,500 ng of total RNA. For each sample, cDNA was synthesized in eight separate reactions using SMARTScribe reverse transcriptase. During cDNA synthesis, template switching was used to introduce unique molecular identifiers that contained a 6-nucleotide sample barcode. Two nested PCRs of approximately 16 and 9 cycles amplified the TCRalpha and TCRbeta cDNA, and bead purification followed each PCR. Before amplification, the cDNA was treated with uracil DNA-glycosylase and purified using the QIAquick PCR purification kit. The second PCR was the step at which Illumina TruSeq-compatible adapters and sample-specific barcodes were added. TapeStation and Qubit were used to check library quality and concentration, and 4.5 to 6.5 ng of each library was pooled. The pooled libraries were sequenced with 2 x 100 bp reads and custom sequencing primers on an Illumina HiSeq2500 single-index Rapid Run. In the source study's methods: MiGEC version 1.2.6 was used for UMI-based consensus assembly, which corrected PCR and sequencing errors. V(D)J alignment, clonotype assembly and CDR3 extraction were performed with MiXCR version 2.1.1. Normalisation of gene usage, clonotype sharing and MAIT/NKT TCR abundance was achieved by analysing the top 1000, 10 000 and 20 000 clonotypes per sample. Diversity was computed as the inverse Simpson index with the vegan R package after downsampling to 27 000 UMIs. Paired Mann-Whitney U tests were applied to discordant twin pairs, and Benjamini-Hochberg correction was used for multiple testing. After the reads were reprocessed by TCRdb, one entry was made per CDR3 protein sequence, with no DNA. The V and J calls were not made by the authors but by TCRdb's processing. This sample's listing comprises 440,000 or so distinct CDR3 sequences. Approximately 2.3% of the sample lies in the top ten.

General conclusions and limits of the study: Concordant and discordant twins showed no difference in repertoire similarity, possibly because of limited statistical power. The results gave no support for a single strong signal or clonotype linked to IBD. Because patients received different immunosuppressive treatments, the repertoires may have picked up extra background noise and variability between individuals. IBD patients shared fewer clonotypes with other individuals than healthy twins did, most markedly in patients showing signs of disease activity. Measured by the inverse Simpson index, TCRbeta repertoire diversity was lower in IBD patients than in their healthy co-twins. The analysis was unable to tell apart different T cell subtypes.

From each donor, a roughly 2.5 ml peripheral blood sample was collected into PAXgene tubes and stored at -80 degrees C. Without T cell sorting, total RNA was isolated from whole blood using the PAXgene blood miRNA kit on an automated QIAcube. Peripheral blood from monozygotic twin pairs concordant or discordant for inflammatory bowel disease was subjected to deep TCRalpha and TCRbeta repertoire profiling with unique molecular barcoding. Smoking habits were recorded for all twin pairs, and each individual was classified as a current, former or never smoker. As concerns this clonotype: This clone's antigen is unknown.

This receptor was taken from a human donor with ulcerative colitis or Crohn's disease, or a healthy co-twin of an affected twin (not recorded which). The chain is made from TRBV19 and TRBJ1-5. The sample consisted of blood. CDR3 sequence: CASSIGDSGDQPQHF.